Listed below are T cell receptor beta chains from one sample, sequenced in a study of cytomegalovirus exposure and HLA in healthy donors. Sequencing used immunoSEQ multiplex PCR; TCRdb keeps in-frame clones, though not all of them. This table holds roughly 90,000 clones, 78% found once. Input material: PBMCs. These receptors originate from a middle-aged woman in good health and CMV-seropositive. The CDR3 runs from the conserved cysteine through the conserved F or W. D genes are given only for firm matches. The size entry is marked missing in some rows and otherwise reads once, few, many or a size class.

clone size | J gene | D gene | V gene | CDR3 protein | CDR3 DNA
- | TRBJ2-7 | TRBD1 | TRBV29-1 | CSVEEPQGAFYEQYF | TGCAGCGTTGAAGAGCCGCAGGGGGCTTTCTACGAGCAGTACTTC
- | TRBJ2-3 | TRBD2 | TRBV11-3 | CASSSDPSGPGSDTDTQYF | TGTGCCAGCAGCTCGGACCCTAGCGGTCCGGGGTCAGACACAGATACGCAGTATTTT
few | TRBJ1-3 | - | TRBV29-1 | CSVAPWTGDSGNTIYF | TGCAGCGTTGCACCGTGGACGGGGGACTCTGGAAACACCATATATTTT
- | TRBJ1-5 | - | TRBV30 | CAWSPAIGSQPQHF | TGTGCCTGGAGCCCCGCGATCGGGAGTCAGCCCCAGCATTTT
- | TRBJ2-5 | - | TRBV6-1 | CASSRVQETQYF | TGTGCCAGCAGTCGGGTCCAAGAGACCCAGTACTTC
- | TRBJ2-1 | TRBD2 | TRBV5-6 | CASSQTSGRAPAYNEQFF | TGTGCCAGCAGCCAGACTAGCGGGAGGGCCCCCGCGTACAATGAGCAGTTCTTC
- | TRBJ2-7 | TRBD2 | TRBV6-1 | CASSTQREGLGEQYF | TGTGCCAGCAGTACCCAGCGGGAGGGCCTGGGTGAGCAGTACTTC
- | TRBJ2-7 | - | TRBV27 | CASRIMGSESYEQYF | TGTGCCAGCAGGATCATGGGTAGCGAATCCTACGAGCAGTACTTC
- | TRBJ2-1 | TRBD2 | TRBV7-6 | CASSPTLWTSGNSYNEQFF | TGTGCCAGCAGCCCAACCCTATGGACTAGCGGGAACTCCTACAATGAGCAGTTCTTC
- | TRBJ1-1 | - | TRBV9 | CASSSKEGWEAFF | TGTGCCAGCAGTTCCAAAGAGGGATGGGAAGCTTTCTTT
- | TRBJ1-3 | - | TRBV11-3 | CASSPSQAGAGNTIYF | TGTGCCAGCAGCCCCTCTCAGGCAGGGGCTGGAAACACCATATATTTT
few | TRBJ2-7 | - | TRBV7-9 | CASSLAYPDYEQYF | TGTGCCAGCAGCCTTGCGTACCCTGACTACGAGCAGTACTTC
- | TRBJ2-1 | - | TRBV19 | CASSIPPAPEQFF | TGTGCCAGTAGTATCCCCCCTGCGCCTGAGCAGTTCTTC
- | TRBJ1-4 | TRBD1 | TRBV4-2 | CASSQGGQGEKLFF | TGTGCCAGCAGCCAAGGCGGACAGGGAGAAAAACTGTTTTTT
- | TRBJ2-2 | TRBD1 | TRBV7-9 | CASSLRPQGPGELFF | TGTGCCAGCAGCTTACGACCACAGGGGCCCGGGGAGCTGTTTTTT
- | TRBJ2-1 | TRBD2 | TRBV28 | CASRLLAGVTYNEQFF | TGTGCCAGCAGGTTATTAGCGGGAGTAACCTACAATGAGCAGTTCTTC
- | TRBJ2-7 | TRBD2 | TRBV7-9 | CASSDTGLAYEQYF | TGTGCCAGCAGCGATACGGGACTAGCGTACGAGCAGTACTTC
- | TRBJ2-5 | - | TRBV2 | CASSVVGSAETQYF | TGTGCCAGCAGTGTAGTCGGGTCCGCGGAGACCCAGTACTTC
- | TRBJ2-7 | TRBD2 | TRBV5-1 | CASRTSGYEQYF | TGCGCCAGCAGGACTAGCGGATACGAGCAGTACTTC
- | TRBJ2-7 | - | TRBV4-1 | CASSQGNEQYF | TGCGCCAGCAGCCAAGGTAACGAGCAGTACTTC
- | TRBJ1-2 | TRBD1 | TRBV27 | CASSLSNWGQGYYGYTF | TGTGCCAGCAGTTTATCGAACTGGGGACAGGGGTACTATGGCTACACCTTC
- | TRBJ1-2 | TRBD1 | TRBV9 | CASSVGEGGGYGYTF | TGTGCCAGCAGCGTAGGGGAAGGGGGCGGCTATGGCTACACCTTC
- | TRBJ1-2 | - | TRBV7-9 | CASSVGDYYGYTF | TGTGCCAGCAGCGTCGGGGATTATTATGGCTACACCTTC
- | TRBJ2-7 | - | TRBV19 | CASSIGGTGAVYEQYF | TGTGCCAGTAGTATAGGGGGAACGGGAGCTGTCTACGAGCAGTACTTC
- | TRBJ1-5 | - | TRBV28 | CASSFFRDGRIYSNQPQHF | TGTGCCAGCAGTTTCTTTCGCGATGGCAGGATATATAGCAATCAGCCCCAGCATTTT
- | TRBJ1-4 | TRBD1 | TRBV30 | CAWTRTQGYNEKLFF | TGTGCCTGGACCCGTACACAGGGGTATAATGAAAAACTGTTTTTT
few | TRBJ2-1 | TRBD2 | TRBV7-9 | CASSLGLAARGNEQFF | TGTGCCAGCAGCTTGGGACTAGCGGCCCGAGGCAATGAGCAGTTCTTC
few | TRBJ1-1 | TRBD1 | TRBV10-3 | CAISRQGEDTEAFF | TGTGCCATCAGTCGACAGGGAGAGGACACTGAAGCTTTCTTT
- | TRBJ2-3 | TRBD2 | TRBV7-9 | CSSSLGLAGEGTDTQYF | TGTTCCAGCAGCTTAGGCCTAGCGGGAGAAGGGACAGATACGCAGTATTTT